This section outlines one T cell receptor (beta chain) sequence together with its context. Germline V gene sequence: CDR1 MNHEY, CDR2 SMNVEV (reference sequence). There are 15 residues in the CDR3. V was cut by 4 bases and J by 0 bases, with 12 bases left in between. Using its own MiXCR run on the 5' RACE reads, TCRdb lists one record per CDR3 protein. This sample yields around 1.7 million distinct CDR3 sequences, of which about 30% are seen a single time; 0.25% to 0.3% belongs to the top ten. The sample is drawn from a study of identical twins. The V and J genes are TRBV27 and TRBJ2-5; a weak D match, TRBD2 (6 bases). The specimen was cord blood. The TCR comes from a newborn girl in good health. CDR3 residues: CASSSGVGYQETQYF. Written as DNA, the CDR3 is TGTGCCAGCAGTTCGGGGGTTGGGTACCAAGAGACCCAGTACTTC.